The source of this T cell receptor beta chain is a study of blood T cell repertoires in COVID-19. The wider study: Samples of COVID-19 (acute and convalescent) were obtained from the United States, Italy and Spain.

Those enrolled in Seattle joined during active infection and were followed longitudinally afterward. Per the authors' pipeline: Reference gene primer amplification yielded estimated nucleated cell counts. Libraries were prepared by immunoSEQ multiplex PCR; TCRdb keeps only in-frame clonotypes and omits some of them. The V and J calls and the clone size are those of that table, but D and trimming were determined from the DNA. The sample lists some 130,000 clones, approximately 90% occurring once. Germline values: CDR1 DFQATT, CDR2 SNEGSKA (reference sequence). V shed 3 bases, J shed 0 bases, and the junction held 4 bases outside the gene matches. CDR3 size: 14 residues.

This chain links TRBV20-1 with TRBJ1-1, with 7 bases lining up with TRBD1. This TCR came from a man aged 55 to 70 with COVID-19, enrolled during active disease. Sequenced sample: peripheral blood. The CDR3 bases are TGCAGTGCTAGTAGGGGACAGATGAACACTGAAGCTTTCTTT. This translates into CSASRGQMNTEAFF.